What follows are 10 T cell receptor beta chains derived from one specimen sequenced in a study of Graves' ophthalmopathy and Graves' hyperthyroidism. TCR beta CDR3 amplification used RNA transcripts. First-round RT-PCR used HTBI primers; second-round multiplex PCR followed. TCRdb re-called the multiplex PCR reads through MiXCR, storing one row per CDR3 protein. The sample shows hundreds of thousands of distinct CDR3 sequences, under 50% of them seen only once. The sequencing input was peripheral blood. These TCRs come from an adult man with Graves' ophthalmopathy.

Here the CDR3 reads CSVDLGVQNTGELFF. CDR3 coding DNA: TGCAGCGTTGACCTGGGGGTGCAGAACACCGGGGAGCTGTTTTTT. This chain joins TRBV29-1 and TRBJ2-2; D could derive from TRBD1 or TRBD2 (5 bases each). Germline CDR1 is SQVTM and CDR2 is ANQGSEA. Trimming left V 3 bases short and J 1 base short, with 12 bases between. CDR3 size: 15 residues.

The gene calls are TRBV29-1 and TRBJ2-7, with TRBD2 matching over 14 bases. V shed 7 bases, J shed 6 bases, and the junction held 11 bases outside the gene matches. The V gene's germline CDR1 is SQVTM and CDR2 ANQGSEA. The CDR3 loop spans 15 amino acids. The CDR3 reads CSDGGTSGSLGEQYF. CDR3 sequence (DNA): TGCAGCGATGGGGGGACTAGCGGGAGTCTGGGCGAGCAGTACTTC.

This chain uses TRBV20-1 with TRBJ1-4; D is perhaps TRBD1 (5 bases). Looked up from germline, CDR1 is DFQATT and CDR2 is SNEGSKA (reference sequence). V lost 5 bases, J lost 0 bases, and 13 bases lay in between. The CDR3 sequence is 15 residues long. The chain's CDR3 is CSAGADRTTNEKLFF. CDR3 nucleotides: TGCAGTGCTGGGGCCGACAGAACAACTAATGAAAAACTGTTTTTT.

This clonotype was observed at least ten times. This chain joins TRBV10-3 and TRBJ1-4, with 8 bases lining up with TRBD1. In germline, CDR1 is ENHRY, CDR2 SYGVKD. Trimming removed 5 bases from V and 0 bases from J; junction bases left unmatched: 14. This CDR3 is built from 19 residues. CDR3 sequence reads: CAISRDRGRRSATNEKLFF. The CDR3 DNA reads TGTGCCATCAGTAGAGACAGGGGTCGAAGGTCCGCAACTAATGAAAAACTGTTTTTT.

This clonotype was picked up many times. The chain has TRBV24-1 and TRBJ1-1; no clear D. V lost 4 bases and J 4 bases, leaving 9 bases between the germline ends. In germline, CDR1 is KGHDR, CDR2 SFDVKD. The CDR3 extends over 13 amino acids. The CDR3 loop is CATSDLRSTEAFF. The CDR3 DNA follows: TGTGCCACCAGTGACCTCAGGAGCACTGAAGCTTTCTTT.

Points on this clonotype: This sequence may be a read error, since a much larger clone differs from it by one base. This chain connects TRBV11-2 to TRBJ1-4; TRBD1 is a possible D gene (6 bases). Germline V gene sequence: CDR1 SGHAT, CDR2 FQNNGV. The CDR3 is 14 amino acids. This chain's CDR3 is CASSSLTGQIRLSF. CDR3 DNA: TGTGCCAGCAGCTCGCTCACCGGACAGATTAGACTGTCTTTT.

V usage is TRBV7-9 and J usage is TRBJ2-7; D remains ambiguous. Germline CDR1 SEHNR, CDR2 FQNEAQ (reference sequence). The V and J ends lost 5 bases and 4 bases respectively, with 24 bases between them. The CDR3 is 17 amino acids. The CDR3 DNA sequence: TGTGCCAGCAGCCAAGATGATTCTTCCAGGCCGCATTACGAGCAGTACTTC. This gives the protein CASSQDDSSRPHYEQYF. Variable domain in full (rest from reference TRBV7-9 and TRBJ2-7): DTGVSQNPRHKITKRGQNVTFRCDPISEHNRLYWYRQTLGQGPEFLTYFQNEAQLEKSRLLSDRFSAERPKGSFSTLEIQRTEQGDSAMYLCASSQDDSSRPHYEQYFGPGTRLTVT.

The chain links TRBV12-3 or TRBV12-4 to TRBJ2-7; tentatively, D is TRBD2 (5 bases). CDR3 length: 12 amino acids. Trimming cost V 6 bases and J 6 bases, with 12 bases left between them. DNA of the CDR3: TGTGCCAGCAGGAGCACGGGGTCCGAGCAGTACTTC. Translated, it gives CASRSTGSEQYF.

This chain connects TRBV12-3 or TRBV12-4 to TRBJ1-1; D not certain. V lost 3 bases and J lost 5, with 13 bases in between. CDR3 length: 14 residues. CDR3 sequence: CASSFSWEWTEAFF. The DNA of the CDR3 is TGTGCCAGCAGTTTTTCGTGGGAGTGGACTGAAGCTTTCTTT.

V is TRBV20-1 and J is TRBJ1-2, with TRBD1 as a possible D gene (6 bases). The ends were cut back, 0 bases at V and 2 bases at J, with 13 bases in the middle. Germline V lookup: CDR1 DFQATT, CDR2 SNEGSKA (reference sequence). The CDR3 is made up of 15 amino acids. The CDR3 protein is CSARDQQGGNYGYTF. The DNA of the CDR3 is TGCAGTGCTAGAGATCAGCAAGGGGGAAACTATGGCTACACCTTC.